This T cell receptor (beta chain) emerged from a study of T cell responses to AZD1222 COVID-19 vaccine. General study points: Only a handful of AZD1222 recipients tested seropositive at baseline.

Assay used: immunoSEQ multiplex PCR; TCRdb lists only in-frame clones, some missing. The data show 150,000 or so clones, with roughly 92% seen just once and 1.3% held by the top ten. The CDR3 runs to 14 residues. Trimming shortened V by 0 bases and J by 7 bases, and 12 bases separated the two germline ends. Germline V gives CDR1 LNHDA, CDR2 SQIVND (reference sequence). In the case of this clone: Antigen specificity is unknown.

This sequence was found in an adult in good health. This chain uses TRBV19 with TRBJ1-2; no firm D call. Sample: peripheral blood, taken on day 0 of AZD1222 vaccination. The CDR3 reads CASSIDMGSGGYTF. The CDR3 region has the DNA TGTGCCAGTAGTATAGATATGGGGAGTGGTGGCTACACCTTC.